A selection of T cell receptor beta chains follows, all from one sample in a study of identifying expanded T cells in peripheral blood. This table comes from immunoSEQ multiplex PCR, and its TCRdb copy is limited to in-frame clones, with some not included. The table lists some 93,000 clones, 85% to 90% of them singletons. The sample taken for sequencing was blood. These receptors were obtained from a person aged 18-70 years in good health. CDR3s leave out the opening cysteine and the closing phenylalanine or tryptophan.

v_gene: TRBV7-2; j_gene: TRBJ2-7; CDR3aa: ASSLGTSGITYEQY
v_gene: TRBV14; j_gene: TRBJ1-2; CDR3aa: ASSQVPSYGYT
v_gene: TRBV27; j_gene: TRBJ1-1; CDR3aa: ASSARDRATEAF
v_gene: TRBV10-2; j_gene: TRBJ1-1; CDR3aa: ASSRDRGTEAF
v_gene: TRBV7-9; j_gene: TRBJ1-2; CDR3aa: ASSRGSGANYGYT
v_gene: TRBV27; j_gene: TRBJ2-4; CDR3aa: ASSFTSGGENIQY
v_gene: TRBV21-1; j_gene: TRBJ1-1; CDR3aa: ALRAGTPEGTEAF
v_gene: TRBV5-4; j_gene: TRBJ2-7; CDR3aa: ASSLSNSYEQY
v_gene: TRBV5-1; j_gene: TRBJ2-5; CDR3aa: ASRSGTQETQY
v_gene: TRBV11-1; j_gene: TRBJ1-5; CDR3aa: ASSRDSNQPQH
v_gene: TRBV5-3; j_gene: TRBJ2-7; CDR3aa: ARRETGESHEQY
v_gene: TRBV15; j_gene: TRBJ2-1; CDR3aa: ATSRGLAVLEQF
v_gene: TRBV27; j_gene: TRBJ1-5; CDR3aa: ASRRTVDDNQPQH
v_gene: TRBV15; j_gene: TRBJ2-7; CDR3aa: ATSRARDGGSYEQY
v_gene: TRBV10-3; j_gene: TRBJ2-7; CDR3aa: AISLTGTGGNEQY
v_gene: TRBV5-5; j_gene: TRBJ2-1; CDR3aa: ASSPGTGVHNEQF
v_gene: TRBV28; j_gene: TRBJ1-1; CDR3aa: ASSLMVNTEAF